This T cell receptor beta chain was recovered during a study of CD8+ T cells in alopecia areata (dated by TCRdb to about 2018). Study-level background: The treated patients, all with moderate-to-severe alopecia areata, were enrolled in an open-label pilot trial of oral tofacitinib given at 5 to 10 mg twice daily. Tofacitinib was given for 6 to 18 months, followed by 6 months of follow-up off drug to assess delayed response and recurrence. The SALT score, which quantifies the percentage of affected scalp surface area, was used to measure disease severity in treated patients. The study used high-throughput TCRbeta sequencing to examine T cell clonal expansion in alopecia areata, in both the C3H/HeJ mouse model and human patients. Scalp tissue and sorted CD4+ and CD8+ peripheral blood T cells from patchy and totalis/universalis alopecia areata patients and from healthy controls were covered by human TCRbeta sequencing. Biopsies were taken from tofacitinib-treated patients at baseline and again at 4 and 24 weeks into treatment, and several of those patients also had a later scalp biopsy. Clonality in the scalp was compared among normal scalp (n=4), patchy alopecia areata scalp (n=8), and alopecia totalis/universalis scalp (n=8). RNA came from the PAXgene miRNA kit for fixed scalp, the miRNeasy kit for PBMCs, and the RNeasy kit for mouse skin. Amplification of TCRbeta CDR3 regions was done by immunoSEQ multiplex PCR using 35 Vbeta forward primers and 13 Jbeta reverse primers.

This clone was seen only a few times. The antigen this receptor binds is unknown. Qualities for individual bases were not recorded, and no much larger clone is one base off. Libraries came from the immunoSEQ multiplex PCR assay. For TCR sequencing, RNA was extracted from every sample and reverse transcribed into cDNA to serve as template. SuperScript III was used to make first-strand cDNA, primed with a 2:1 mix of oligo-dT and random hexamers. A synthetic immune receptor repertoire was used to assess amplification bias, and residual bias was removed computationally. As for the original processing: Raw reads were preprocessed to remove errors, and CDR3 was defined according to IMGT conventions as the region from the conserved cysteine to phenylalanine. Clonality was computed by normalizing Shannon entropy by log2 of the number of productive unique TCRs and subtracting the result from 1. Whether scalp clones were CD4 or CD8 was inferred by matching scalp TCRbeta sequences against CD4 and CD8 repertoires sorted from blood. TCRdb took over this immuneACCESS table, retaining in-frame rearrangements with V and J assigned. Such tables are incomplete; in checked studies, under half of the missing clones stem from an unresolved V gene, and the remainder is unexplained. The DNA was the basis for D and trimming; V, J and clone size are from that table. The sample table contains about 290,000 clones; only one count was recorded for 55% to 70% of them. Roughly 1.8% of the sample is held by the ten biggest clonotypes.

Paper-wide results and their limitations: Many expanded lesional clones persisted in scalp and blood during tofacitinib treatment, which may partly explain relapse after stopping treatment. Tofacitinib significantly decreased scalp clonality and the number of expanded CD8+ clones among the top 100 scalp clones. Shared TCR sequences between patients were less evident than in mice, which may be partly attributable to HLA diversity in the patient population. The treated cohort was small, with a single nonresponder, so links between baseline CD8+ expansion and response need larger studies. Unlike mouse skin, where gammadelta T cells dominate, normal human skin contains resident alphabeta T cells that get sequenced too, which complicates analysis of the scalp TCR repertoire. Lesional scalp, especially in alopecia totalis/universalis, showed higher clonality and more expanded CD8+ clones than normal scalp, suggesting antigenic drive.

The germline V gene sets CDR1 to KGHSH and CDR2 to LQKENI. From V the trimming removes 3 bases and from J it removes 2 bases, while the gene matches leave 2 bases of the junction unaccounted for. Counted from cysteine to phenylalanine, this CDR3 has 15 amino acids. Just CDR3 DNA is preserved here, 45 bases in frame from base 1. What the time point label conveys for this sample: less than 25 weeks on oral tofacitinib. Explained via the paper, the treatment or condition label denotes: oral pan-JAK inhibitor, 5-10 mg twice daily. From alopecia areata patients, peripheral blood was collected along with lesional scalp punch biopsies. After PBMCs were isolated by density centrifugation and stained for CD3, CD4 and CD8, a FACSAria was used to sort CD4+ and CD8+ T cells.

The TCR comes from a human donor with alopecia areata. The sequenced sample was CD4+ T cells sorted from blood, obtained at week 24, from a patient treated with tofacitinib. Recombination connected TRBV18 to TRBJ1-3; 9 central nucleotides agree with TRBD1. The CDR3 in this case is CASSPGQGPGNTIYF. The DNA sequence is as follows: TGTGCCAGCTCACCGGGACAGGGACCTGGAAACACCATATATTTT.